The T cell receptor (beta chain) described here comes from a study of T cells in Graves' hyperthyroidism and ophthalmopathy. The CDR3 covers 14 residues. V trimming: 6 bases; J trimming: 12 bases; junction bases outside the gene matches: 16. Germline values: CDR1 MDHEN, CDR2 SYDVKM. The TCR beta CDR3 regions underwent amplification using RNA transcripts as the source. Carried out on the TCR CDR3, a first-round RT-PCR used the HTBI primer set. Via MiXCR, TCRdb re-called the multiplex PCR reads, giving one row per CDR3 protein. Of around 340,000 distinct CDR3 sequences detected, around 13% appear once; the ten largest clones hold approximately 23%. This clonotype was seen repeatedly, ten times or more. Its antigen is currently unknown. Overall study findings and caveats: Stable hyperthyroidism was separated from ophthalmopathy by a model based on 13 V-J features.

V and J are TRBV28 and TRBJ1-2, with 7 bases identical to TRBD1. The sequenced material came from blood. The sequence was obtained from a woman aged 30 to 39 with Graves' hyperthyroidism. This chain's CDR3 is CASSSGGQEGWDTF. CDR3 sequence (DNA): TGTGCCAGCAGCTCAGGGGGGCAAGAGGGATGGGACACCTTC.